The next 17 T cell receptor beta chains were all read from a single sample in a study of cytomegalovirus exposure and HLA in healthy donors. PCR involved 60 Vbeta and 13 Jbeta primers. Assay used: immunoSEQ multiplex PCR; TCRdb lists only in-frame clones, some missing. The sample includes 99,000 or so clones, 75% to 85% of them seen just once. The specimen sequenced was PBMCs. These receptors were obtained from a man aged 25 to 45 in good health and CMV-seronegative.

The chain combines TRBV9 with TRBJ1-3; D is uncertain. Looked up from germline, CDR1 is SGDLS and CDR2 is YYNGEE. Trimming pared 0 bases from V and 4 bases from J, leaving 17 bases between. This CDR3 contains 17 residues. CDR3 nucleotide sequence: TGTGCCAGCAGCGTAGGTGGCGACACGGGGAGGGGAAACACCATATATTTT. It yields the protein CASSVGGDTGRGNTIYF.

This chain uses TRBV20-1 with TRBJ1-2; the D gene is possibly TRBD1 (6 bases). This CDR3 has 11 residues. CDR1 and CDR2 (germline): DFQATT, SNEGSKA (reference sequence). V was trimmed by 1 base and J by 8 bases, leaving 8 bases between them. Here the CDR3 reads CSARGQEGYTF. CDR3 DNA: TGCAGTGCTAGAGGACAGGAGGGCTACACCTTC.

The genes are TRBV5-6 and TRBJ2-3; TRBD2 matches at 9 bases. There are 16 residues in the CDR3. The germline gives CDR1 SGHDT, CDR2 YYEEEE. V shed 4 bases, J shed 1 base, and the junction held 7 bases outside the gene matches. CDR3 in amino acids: CASSPSPSGGTDTQYF. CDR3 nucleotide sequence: TGTGCCAGCAGCCCATCTCCTAGCGGGGGCACAGATACGCAGTATTTT. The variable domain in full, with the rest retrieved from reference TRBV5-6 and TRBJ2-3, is DAGVTQSPTHLIKTRGQQVTLRCSPKSGHDTVSWYQQALGQGPQFIFQYYEEEERQRGNFPDRFSGHQFPNYSSELNVNALLLGDSALYLCASSPSPSGGTDTQYFGPGTRLTVL.

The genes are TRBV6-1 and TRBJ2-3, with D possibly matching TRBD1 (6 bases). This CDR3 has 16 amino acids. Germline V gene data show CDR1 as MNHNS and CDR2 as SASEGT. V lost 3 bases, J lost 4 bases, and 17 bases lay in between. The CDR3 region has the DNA TGTGCCAGCAGTGACATCCAGGGGCGTGGATCAGATACGCAGTATTTT. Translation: CASSDIQGRGSDTQYF.

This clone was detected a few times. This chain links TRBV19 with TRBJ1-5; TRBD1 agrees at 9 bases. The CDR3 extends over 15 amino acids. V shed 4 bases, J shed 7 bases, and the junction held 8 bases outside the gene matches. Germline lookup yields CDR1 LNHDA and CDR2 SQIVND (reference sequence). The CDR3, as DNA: TGTGCCAGTAGTAGCCTCCGACAGGGGGAACAGCCCCAGCATTTT. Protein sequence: CASSSLRQGEQPQHF.

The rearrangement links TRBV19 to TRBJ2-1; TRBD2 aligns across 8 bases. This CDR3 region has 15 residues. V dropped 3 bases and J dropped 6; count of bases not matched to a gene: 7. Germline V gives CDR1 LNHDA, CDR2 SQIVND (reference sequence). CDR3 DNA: TGTGCCAGTAGTATTGGGATAGCGGGGAGCAATGAGCAGTTCTTC. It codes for CASSIGIAGSNEQFF.

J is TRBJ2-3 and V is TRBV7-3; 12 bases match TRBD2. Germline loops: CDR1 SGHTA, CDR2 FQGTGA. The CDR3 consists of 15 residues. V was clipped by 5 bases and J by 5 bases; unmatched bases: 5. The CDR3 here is CASSRLAGAVDTQYF. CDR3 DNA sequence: TGTGCCAGCAGCAGACTAGCGGGAGCTGTAGATACGCAGTATTTT.

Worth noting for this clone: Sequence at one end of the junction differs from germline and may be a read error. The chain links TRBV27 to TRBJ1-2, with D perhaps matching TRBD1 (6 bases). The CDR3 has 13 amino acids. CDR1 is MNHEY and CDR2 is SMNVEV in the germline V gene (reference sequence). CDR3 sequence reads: CASSPGQPYGYPF. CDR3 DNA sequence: TGTGCCAGCAGTCCCGGACAGCCTTATGGCTACCCCTTC.

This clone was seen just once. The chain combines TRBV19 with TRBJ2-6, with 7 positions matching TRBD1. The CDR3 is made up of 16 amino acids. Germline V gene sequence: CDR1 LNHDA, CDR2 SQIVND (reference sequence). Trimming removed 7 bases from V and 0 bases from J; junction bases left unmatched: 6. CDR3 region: CASTTGYSSGANVLTF. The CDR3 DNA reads TGTGCCAGTACGACAGGGTACTCCTCTGGGGCCAACGTCCTGACTTTC. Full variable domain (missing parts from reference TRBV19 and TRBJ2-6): DGGITQSPKYLFRKEGQNVTLSCEQNLNHDAMYWYRQDPGQGLRLIYYSQIVNDFQKGDIAEGYSVSREKKESFPLTVTSAQKNPTAFYLCASTTGYSSGANVLTFGAGSRLTVL.

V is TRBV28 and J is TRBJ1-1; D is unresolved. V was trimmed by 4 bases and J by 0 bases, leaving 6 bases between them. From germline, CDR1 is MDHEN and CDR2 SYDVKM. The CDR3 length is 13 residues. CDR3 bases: TGTGCCAGCAGTTACAGATTGAACACTGAAGCTTTCTTT. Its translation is CASSYRLNTEAFF.

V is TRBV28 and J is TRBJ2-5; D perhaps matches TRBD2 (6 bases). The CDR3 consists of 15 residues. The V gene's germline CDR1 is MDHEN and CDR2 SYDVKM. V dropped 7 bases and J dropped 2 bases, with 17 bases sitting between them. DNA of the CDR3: TGTGCCAGCAATGGGGGTAGCGGCCTACAAGAGACCCAGTACTTC. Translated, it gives CASNGGSGLQETQYF.

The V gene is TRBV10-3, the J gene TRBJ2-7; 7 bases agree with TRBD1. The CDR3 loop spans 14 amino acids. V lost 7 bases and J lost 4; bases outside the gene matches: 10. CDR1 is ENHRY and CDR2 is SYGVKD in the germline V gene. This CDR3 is CAINDRGREYEQYF. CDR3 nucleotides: TGTGCCATCAACGATAGGGGGCGCGAGTACGAGCAGTACTTC.

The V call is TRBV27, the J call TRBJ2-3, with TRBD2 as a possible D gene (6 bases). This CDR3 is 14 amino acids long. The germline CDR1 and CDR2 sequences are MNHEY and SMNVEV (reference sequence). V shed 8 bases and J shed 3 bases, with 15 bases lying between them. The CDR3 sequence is CASGAGLRTDTQYF. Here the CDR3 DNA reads TGTGCCAGCGGAGCGGGTCTACGGACAGATACGCAGTATTTT.

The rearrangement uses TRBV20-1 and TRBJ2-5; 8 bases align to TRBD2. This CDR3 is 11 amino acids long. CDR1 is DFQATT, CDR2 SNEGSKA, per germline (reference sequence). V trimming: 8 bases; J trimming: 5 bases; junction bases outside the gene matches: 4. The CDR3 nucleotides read TGCAGTTCTCGGGAGGGGGAGACCCAGTACTTC. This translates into CSSREGETQYF.

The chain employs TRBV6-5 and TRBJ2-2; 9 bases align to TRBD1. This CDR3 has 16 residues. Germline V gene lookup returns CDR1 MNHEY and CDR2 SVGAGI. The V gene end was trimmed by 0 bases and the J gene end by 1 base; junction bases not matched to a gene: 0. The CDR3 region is CASSYSGQGNTGELFF. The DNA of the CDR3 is TGTGCCAGCAGTTACTCGGGACAGGGGAACACCGGGGAGCTGTTTTTT.

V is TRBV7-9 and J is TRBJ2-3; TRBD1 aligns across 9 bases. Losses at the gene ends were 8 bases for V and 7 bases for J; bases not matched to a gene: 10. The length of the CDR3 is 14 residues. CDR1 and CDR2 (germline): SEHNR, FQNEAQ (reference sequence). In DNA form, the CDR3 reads TGTGCCAGCTCCGGGACAGGGAAGGGATATACGCAGTATTTT. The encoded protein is CASSGTGKGYTQYF.

The CDR3 loop is CASSLDRFGATEAFF. CDR3 nucleotides: TGTGCCAGCAGCTTGGACAGGTTCGGTGCTACTGAAGCTTTCTTT. The chain couples TRBV5-4 to TRBJ1-1, with a tentative D call TRBD1 (5 bases). Germline V gene sequence: CDR1 SGHNT, CDR2 YYREEE (reference sequence). Trimming left V 0 bases short and J 5 bases short, with 14 bases between. The CDR3 runs to 15 residues.